The 18 T cell receptor beta chains below were found in one sample sequenced in a study of cytomegalovirus exposure and HLA in healthy donors. Both 60 Vbeta primers and 13 Jbeta primers went into the PCR. Sequencing used immunoSEQ multiplex PCR; TCRdb keeps in-frame clones, though not all of them. Of roughly 150,000 clones listed, 68% were seen once; the top ten hold more than 9%. Specimen: PBMCs. Every receptor here comes from a young man in good health and CMV-seropositive.

The rearrangement links TRBV9 to TRBJ2-5; 10 bases fit TRBD2. Germline CDR1 is SGDLS and CDR2 is YYNGEE. With 0 bases clipped from V and 3 bases from J, the junction kept 5 bases outside the gene matches. The length of the CDR3 is 16 residues. The CDR3 loop is CASSVGSSGSEETQYF. CDR3 nucleotides: TGTGCCAGCAGCGTAGGGTCTAGCGGGAGTGAAGAGACCCAGTACTTC.

This chain uses TRBV9 with TRBJ2-1; a weak D match, TRBD2 (7 bases). CDR1 and CDR2 from the germline V gene are SGDLS and YYNGEE. CDR3 size: 16 residues. Between the trimmed V and J ends, which lost 4 bases and 8 bases, there was a span of 22 bases. The CDR3 sequence: CASSFRGGVSEYEQFF. The CDR3 DNA sequence: TGTGCCAGCAGCTTCCGAGGGGGGGTATCGGAGTATGAGCAGTTCTTC.

CDR3 loop: CASRGTTSETQYF. CDR3 in DNA: TGTGCCAGCAGAGGGACTACTTCGGAGACCCAGTACTTC. The chain couples TRBV6-6 to TRBJ2-5, with TRBD2 matching 7 bases. V was pared by 6 bases and J by 5 bases, with 6 bases of the junction left unmatched. Per the germline V gene, CDR1 is MNHNY and CDR2 is SVGAGI (reference sequence). This CDR3 comprises 13 residues.

This clone was counted only a few times. The chain recombines TRBV18 with TRBJ1-1; TRBD1 is a possible D gene (6 bases). The CDR3 has 12 residues. CDR1 is KGHSH, CDR2 LQKENI, per germline. V dropped 6 bases and J dropped 8 bases, with 13 bases sitting between them. The chain's CDR3 is CASSPRGGEAFF. The CDR3 DNA follows: TGTGCCAGCTCTCCCAGGGGCGGAGAAGCTTTCTTT.

This sequence joins TRBV18 and TRBJ2-1, with a possible D match to TRBD2 (6 bases). The CDR3 contains 17 residues. Germline CDR1 reads KGHSH; CDR2 reads LQKENI. V was shortened by 3 bases and J by 0 bases, with 15 bases between the two germline ends. The CDR3: CASSPLGGASSYNEQFF. The CDR3 DNA reads TGTGCCAGCTCACCCCTTGGCGGGGCAAGCTCCTACAATGAGCAGTTCTTC.

V is TRBV2 and J is TRBJ1-1; TRBD1 is a possible D gene (6 bases). The CDR3 spans 19 residues. With 2 bases removed from V and 1 base from J, the gap between germline ends came to 23 bases. Germline-derived CDR1 and CDR2 are SNHLY and FYNNEI. CDR3 protein: CASSEIRVAGASGNTEAFF. As DNA, the CDR3 is TGTGCCAGCAGTGAAATCCGCGTCGCGGGGGCCTCGGGGAACACTGAAGCTTTCTTT.

This clone was recorded only once. The rearrangement joins TRBV7-7 to TRBJ2-5; 8 bases line up with TRBD1. CDR3 length: 17 residues. CDR1 is SSHAT, CDR2 FNYEAQ, per germline (reference sequence). V dropped 1 base and J dropped 5; count of bases not matched to a gene: 12. The DNA of the CDR3 is TGTGCCAGCAGCTTAGAGGCGGTAGCAGGGGGCGCTGAGACCCAGTACTTC. Its translation: CASSLEAVAGGAETQYF.

The count of this clone is one. V and J are TRBV19 and TRBJ1-5; tentative D call: TRBD1 (5 bases). With 6 bases removed from V and 6 bases from J, the gap between germline ends came to 21 bases. The CDR3 consists of 16 residues. Germline CDR1 reads LNHDA; CDR2 reads SQIVND (reference sequence). CDR3 loop: CASSPQGAPRGQPQHF. DNA for the CDR3: TGTGCCAGTAGCCCTCAAGGGGCTCCCCGCGGTCAGCCCCAGCATTTT.

The CDR3 region has the DNA TGTGCCAGTAGTAAAGGGCAGGGGGAGGGCAATCAGCCCCAGCATTTT. This translates into CASSKGQGEGNQPQHF. V is TRBV19 and J is TRBJ1-5; TRBD1 aligns across 7 bases. The CDR3 runs 16 residues. From germline, CDR1 is LNHDA and CDR2 SQIVND (reference sequence). V shed 4 bases, J shed 2 bases, and the junction held 8 bases outside the gene matches. Together with reference TRBV19 and TRBJ1-5, the CDR3 gives the full variable domain: DGGITQSPKYLFRKEGQNVTLSCEQNLNHDAMYWYRQDPGQGLRLIYYSQIVNDFQKGDIAEGYSVSREKKESFPLTVTSAQKNPTAFYLCASSKGQGEGNQPQHFGDGTRLSIL.

V gene TRBV6-5 combines with J gene TRBJ1-2, with no clear D. The CDR3 totals 15 residues. Germline V gives CDR1 MNHEY, CDR2 SVGAGI. Trimming took off 0 bases at V and 8 bases at J, with 16 bases between the two ends. The chain's CDR3 is CASSYSRTQVRGYTF. CDR3 sequence (DNA): TGTGCCAGCAGTTACTCGCGGACTCAAGTTAGGGGCTACACCTTC.

The chain employs TRBV12-5 and TRBJ2-3; D not resolved. Per the germline V gene, CDR1 is LGHNT and CDR2 is FRNRAP. Trimming removed 4 bases at V and 7 bases at J, with 12 bases between. CDR3 length: 13 residues. Written as DNA, the CDR3 is TGTGCTAGTGGTTCTCCCCCCCTAAATACGCAGTATTTT. Residues: CASGSPPLNTQYF.

This chain uses TRBV11-2 with TRBJ2-5, with 10 bases identical to TRBD2. Looked up from germline, CDR1 is SGHAT and CDR2 is FQNNGV. Losses at the gene ends were 2 bases for V and 2 bases for J; bases not matched to a gene: 5. The CDR3 covers 16 residues. DNA for the CDR3: TGTGCCAGCAGCTTAAACCCAGCGGGAGGGCAAGAGACCCAGTACTTC. Translated, it gives CASSLNPAGGQETQYF.

The rearrangement joins TRBV19 to TRBJ2-4; D is perhaps TRBD1 (6 bases). Germline-derived CDR1 and CDR2 are LNHDA and SQIVND (reference sequence). This CDR3 spans 14 amino acids. Trimming cost V 5 bases and J 4 bases, with 12 bases left between them. The CDR3 DNA reads as TGTGCCAGTAGTCTCCAGGGGACAAAAAACATTCAGTACTTC. Its protein is CASSLQGTKNIQYF.

The rearrangement links TRBV28 to TRBJ1-2, with D maybe TRBD1 (5 bases). Trimming took off 6 bases at V and 5 bases at J, with 22 bases between the two ends. From germline, CDR1 is MDHEN and CDR2 SYDVKM. The CDR3 has 16 amino acids. This CDR3 reads CASRSRLRGTGYGYTF. DNA for the CDR3: TGTGCCAGCAGATCCCGCCTTCGGGGGACGGGGTATGGCTACACCTTC.

This chain links TRBV30 with TRBJ2-7; 10 bases map to TRBD2. The CDR3 runs to 17 residues. Germline V gene lookup returns CDR1 GTSNPN and CDR2 SVGIG (reference sequence). The trim removed 0 bases at V and 2 bases at J, leaving 10 bases unmatched. The CDR3 region is CAWSVRGSGRGAYEQYF. The CDR3 nucleotides read TGTGCCTGGAGTGTACGAGGGAGCGGGAGGGGAGCCTACGAGCAGTACTTC.

J is TRBJ2-7 and V is TRBV27, with a weak D call TRBD1 (5 bases). With 6 bases removed from V and 5 bases from J, the gap between germline ends came to 20 bases. This CDR3 spans 15 amino acids. The V gene's germline CDR1 is MNHEY and CDR2 SMNVEV (reference sequence). CDR3 in DNA: TGTGCCAGCAGACCTGACGTCAGGGATTCCCACGAGCAGTACTTC. As protein: CASRPDVRDSHEQYF.

The chain combines TRBV7-2 with TRBJ2-7; perhaps TRBD2 as D (6 bases). V was shortened by 3 bases and J by 1 base, with 10 bases between the two germline ends. The CDR3 covers 14 residues. The germline V gene encodes CDR1 SGHTA and CDR2 FQGNSA. The CDR3 coding sequence is TGTGCCAGCAGCTTCAACCGGGGGTCCTACGAGCAGTACTTC. This sequence encodes CASSFNRGSYEQYF.

This rearrangement joins TRBV6-5 to TRBJ2-5, with D maybe TRBD2 (5 bases). V lost 7 bases and J lost 2, with 14 bases in between. The length of the CDR3 is 14 residues. Germline assignment: CDR1 MNHEY and CDR2 SVGAGI. The CDR3 loop reads CASTPGVAQETQYF. Written as DNA, the CDR3 is TGTGCCAGCACTCCCGGGGTGGCTCAAGAGACCCAGTACTTC.